These 5 T cell receptor beta chains originate from one sample sequenced in a study of blood T cells in healthy people across ages. A sample-barcoded 5' primer and a J-beta primer mix were used in a second PCR of roughly 6 to 12 cycles. From the 5' RACE reads, TCRdb called clonotypes with MiXCR, one entry per CDR3 protein. Among 1.5 million or so distinct CDR3 sequences, roughly 43% were seen once, and the ten largest hold about 3.8%. Sequenced sample: blood. The receptors originated from a woman aged 18-29 years in good health.

The genes are TRBV4-2 and TRBJ2-7, with unresolved D. The CDR3 extends over 14 amino acids. V lost 4 bases to trimming and J lost 7 bases, with 17 bases between them. The V gene's germline CDR1 is LGHNA and CDR2 YNFKEQ. The CDR3 DNA sequence: TGTGCCAGCAGCCCCAGAAGCGTGGACGTAGAGCAGTACTTC. The encoded protein is CASSPRSVDVEQYF.

This rearrangement joins TRBV11-2 to TRBJ2-1; 8 bases are shared with TRBD2. Germline lookup yields CDR1 SGHAT and CDR2 FQNNGV. The J segment lost 5 bases and the V segment lost 3 bases, leaving 6 bases of the junction unmatched. The CDR3 totals 15 residues. CDR3 in amino acids: CASSLSTSGNNEQFF. DNA of the CDR3: TGTGCCAGCAGCTTGAGCACTAGCGGAAACAATGAGCAGTTCTTC.

The chain couples TRBV4-2 to TRBJ2-5; no definite D call. Germline-derived CDR1 and CDR2 are LGHNA and YNFKEQ. The CDR3 length is 15 residues. Trimming shortened V by 0 bases and J by 2 bases, and 10 bases separated the two germline ends. CDR3 amino acids: CASSQDAAAQETQYF. The CDR3, as DNA: TGTGCCAGCAGCCAAGATGCGGCTGCACAAGAGACCCAGTACTTC.

The chain couples TRBV6-2 or TRBV6-3 to TRBJ2-4; D perhaps matches TRBD1 (7 bases). Germline CDR1 reads MNHEY; CDR2 reads SVGEGT. This CDR3 has 15 amino acids. Trimming removed 8 bases from V and 1 base from J, with 15 bases in between. The CDR3 region has the DNA TGTGCCAGCGAAGACAGGGCGGGGGCCAAAAACATTCAGTACTTC. Encoded protein: CASEDRAGAKNIQYF.

In its sample, this clonotype was seen a few times. The chain links TRBV10-3 to TRBJ2-7; 8 nucleotides match TRBD1. V lost 6 bases to trimming and J lost 2 bases; unmatched junction nucleotides: 3. The CDR3 contains 13 residues. CDR1 is ENHRY and CDR2 is SYGVKD in the germline V gene. The CDR3 DNA reads TGTGCCATCAGGGGACAGGAGACCTACGAGCAGTACTTC. This translates into CAIRGQETYEQYF.